The 30 T cell receptor beta chains below were found in one sample sequenced in a study of cytomegalovirus exposure and HLA in healthy donors. The PCR ran on 60 Vbeta and 13 Jbeta primers. This table comes from immunoSEQ multiplex PCR, and its TCRdb copy is limited to in-frame clones, with some not included. The table shows about 270,000 clones, with roughly 90% occurring only once. What was sequenced was PBMCs. The receptors were gathered from a man aged 40-49 years in good health and CMV-seropositive.

Remarks on this clone: Additional DNA sequences in this sample encode the identical CDR3. The rearrangement uses TRBV6-5 and TRBJ2-7; 7 positions match TRBD1. The CDR3 has 15 residues. The junction had 12 bases not matched to a gene; V was cut back by 5 bases and J by 5 bases. Germline loops: CDR1 MNHEY, CDR2 SVGAGI. CDR3 in amino acids: CASSLIEGAVHEQYF. The CDR3 region has the DNA TGTGCCAGCAGTCTCATCGAGGGGGCAGTCCACGAGCAGTACTTC.

J is TRBJ1-1 and V is TRBV29-1; maybe TRBD1 (5 bases). The CDR3 sequence is 13 residues long. Trimming pared 7 bases from V and 3 bases from J, leaving 15 bases between. Germline V gene sequence: CDR1 SQVTM, CDR2 ANQGSEA. The CDR3 DNA is TGCAGCGCTCCGGGGGGATCGGACACTGAAGCTTTCTTT. Translating it yields CSAPGGSDTEAFF.

This clone was counted a few times. The rearrangement links TRBV9 to TRBJ1-1; D gene uncertain. CDR3 size: 15 residues. V shed 0 bases and J shed 1 base, with 10 bases lying between them. In germline, CDR1 is SGDLS, CDR2 YYNGEE. DNA of the CDR3: TGTGCCAGCAGCGTAGGAAGACGGGGGAACACTGAAGCTTTCTTT. This codes for CASSVGRRGNTEAFF.

This chain uses TRBV5-1 with TRBJ1-2; 8 nucleotides align to TRBD1. Germline CDR1 reads SGHRS; CDR2 reads YFSETQ. The CDR3 length is 13 residues. J was trimmed by 8 bases and V by 6 bases; bases with no gene match: 9. The CDR3 protein is CASTLGRGQGYTF. The CDR3, as DNA: TGCGCCAGCACCCTGGGCAGGGGGCAGGGCTACACCTTC.

J is TRBJ2-1 and V is TRBV13, with 11 bases aligning to TRBD2. Germline lookup yields CDR1 PRHDT and CDR2 FYEKMQ (reference sequence). The J segment lost 4 bases and the V segment lost 5 bases, leaving 4 bases of the junction unmatched. The CDR3 extends over 15 amino acids. CDR3 sequence: CASSTGLAAYNEQFF. The CDR3 DNA is TGTGCCAGCAGCACGGGACTAGCGGCTTACAATGAGCAGTTCTTC.

For the CDR3, the DNA is TGTGCCTCGAAGTCCGGGATCAGCACAGATACGCAGTATTTT. As protein: CASKSGISTDTQYF. The chain uses TRBV28 and TRBJ2-3; TRBD2 might be the D (5 bases). Trimming removed 11 bases from V and 0 bases from J, with 15 bases in between. The CDR3 is 14 residues long. CDR1 is MDHEN, CDR2 SYDVKM, per germline. Full variable domain (missing parts from reference TRBV28 and TRBJ2-3): DVKVTQSSRYLVKRTGEKVFLECVQDMDHENMFWYRQDPGLGLRLIYFSYDVKMKEKGDIPEGYSVSREKKERFSLILESASTNQTSMYLCASKSGISTDTQYFGPGTRLTVL.

The V call is TRBV9, the J call TRBJ1-5, with TRBD1 identical over 7 bases. Germline CDR1 is SGDLS and CDR2 is YYNGEE. V lost 3 bases and J lost 6; bases outside the gene matches: 9. This CDR3 is 15 amino acids long. The CDR3 is CASSEGAGGGQPQHF. CDR3 nucleotide sequence: TGTGCCAGCAGCGAGGGGGCTGGGGGAGGTCAGCCCCAGCATTTT. The variable domain in full, with the rest retrieved from reference TRBV9 and TRBJ1-5, is DSGVTQTPKHLITATGQRVTLRCSPRSGDLSVYWYQQSLDQGLQFLIQYYNGEERAKGNILERFSAQQFPDLHSELNLSSLELGDSALYFCASSEGAGGGQPQHFGDGTRLSIL.

This chain joins TRBV4-1 and TRBJ2-1; 9 positions agree with TRBD1. V shed 2 bases, J shed 3 bases, and the junction held 5 bases outside the gene matches. This CDR3 comprises 16 residues. The germline gives CDR1 MGHRA, CDR2 YSYEKL. Here the CDR3 reads CASSQPSTGGYNEQFF. Here the CDR3 DNA reads TGCGCCAGCAGCCAACCCTCGACAGGGGGCTACAATGAGCAGTTCTTC.

The CDR3 spells CASSHRQSTNEKLFF. For the CDR3, the DNA is TGCGCCAGCAGCCACAGACAGTCGACTAATGAAAAACTGTTTTTT. This chain uses TRBV4-3 with TRBJ1-4; D is possibly TRBD1 (5 bases). The germline gives CDR1 LGHNA, CDR2 YSLEER. The CDR3 runs 15 residues. V was shortened by 3 bases and J by 2 bases, with 10 bases between the two germline ends.

The V gene is TRBV4-1, the J gene TRBJ2-7; TRBD2 matches 15 bases. The CDR3 is made up of 15 amino acids. The V gene's germline CDR1 is MGHRA and CDR2 YSYEKL. J lost 4 bases, V lost 3 bases, and 1 base had no gene match. The CDR3 DNA is TGCGCCAGCAGCCACGGACTAGCGGGAGGGTACGAGCAGTACTTC. It codes for CASSHGLAGGYEQYF.

The genes are TRBV5-4 and TRBJ2-7; D is unresolved. The V end lost 4 bases, the J end lost 4 bases, and 12 bases lay between the germline ends. In germline, CDR1 is SGHNT, CDR2 YYREEE (reference sequence). CDR3 size: 13 residues. For the CDR3, the DNA is TGTGCCAGCAGCCCTGTCGGTTTTTACGAGCAGTACTTC. Its translation: CASSPVGFYEQYF.

The gene calls are TRBV4-2 and TRBJ2-2, with 10 bases matching TRBD1. The CDR3 length is 18 residues. Germline V CDR1 and CDR2: LGHNA, YNFKEQ. V dropped 4 bases and J dropped 4; count of bases not matched to a gene: 12. The CDR3 spells CASSPPTGGARSTGELFF. CDR3 sequence (DNA): TGTGCCAGCAGCCCACCGACAGGGGGCGCGCGGAGCACCGGGGAGCTGTTTTTT.

This clone was detected once. The chain combines TRBV21-1 with TRBJ1-2. TRBV21-1 is classified as a pseudogene. The CDR3 sequence is 12 residues long. The CDR3 DNA reads TGTGCCAGCGTAAAGGCGGGTCACGGCTACACCTTC. Protein: CASVKAGHGYTF.

The J gene is TRBJ2-7, the V gene TRBV15; 10 bases are shared with TRBD2. The CDR3 is made up of 13 amino acids. The germline gives CDR1 LNHNV, CDR2 YYDKDF (reference sequence). CDR3 loop: CATSRDTAGGPVV. CDR3 in DNA: TGTGCCACCAGCAGAGATACAGCGGGAGGGCCTGTCGTC.

Comments on this clone: Other DNA sequences in this sample translate to the same CDR3. J is TRBJ2-1 and V is TRBV9; D might be TRBD1 (6 bases). Germline values: CDR1 SGDLS, CDR2 YYNGEE. V was shortened by 2 bases and J by 2 bases, with 11 bases between the two germline ends. This CDR3 comprises 15 residues. DNA of the CDR3: TGTGCCAGCAGCGTCACCGGGACAACCTACAATGAGCAGTTCTTC. The encoded protein is CASSVTGTTYNEQFF. Based on the CDR3 plus reference TRBV9 and TRBJ2-1, the full variable domain is DSGVTQTPKHLITATGQRVTLRCSPRSGDLSVYWYQQSLDQGLQFLIQYYNGEERAKGNILERFSAQQFPDLHSELNLSSLELGDSALYFCASSVTGTTYNEQFFGPGTRLTVL.

This clone was observed a handful of times. Other DNA sequences in this specimen translate into the identical CDR3. The V call is TRBV10-3, the J call TRBJ1-1; 8 bases agree with TRBD1. This CDR3 spans 14 amino acids. V was pared by 6 bases and J by 2 bases, with 5 bases of the junction left unmatched. Germline V gene data show CDR1 as ENHRY and CDR2 as SYGVKD. CDR3 sequence reads: CAISDRGGNTEAFF. As DNA, the CDR3 is TGTGCCATCAGCGACAGGGGTGGAAACACTGAAGCTTTCTTT.

V gene TRBV10-3 combines with J gene TRBJ2-7; 10 bases are a match to TRBD2. The length of the CDR3 is 15 residues. The germline V gene has CDR1 ENHRY and CDR2 SYGVKD. Losses at the gene ends were 6 bases for V and 5 bases for J; bases not matched to a gene: 10. DNA for the CDR3: TGTGCCATCAGCCCCTCTAGCGGGAGTGGCCACGAGCAGTACTTC. Protein sequence: CAISPSSGSGHEQYF.

This clone has a handful of counts. This chain links TRBV6-5 with TRBJ2-7, with 9 bases matching TRBD2. The CDR3 consists of 15 residues. The J segment lost 7 bases and the V segment lost 0 bases, leaving 7 bases of the junction unmatched. Germline lookup yields CDR1 MNHEY and CDR2 SVGAGI. CDR3 sequence (DNA): TGTGCCAGCAGTTACTCCCGCGGGAGGGCGGGGGAGCAGTACTTC. Its translation is CASSYSRGRAGEQYF.

The rearrangement links TRBV30 to TRBJ1-2, with D uncertain. The CDR3 extends over 13 amino acids. V was cut by 0 bases and J by 4 bases, with 9 bases left in between. The germline CDR1 and CDR2 sequences are GTSNPN and SVGIG (reference sequence). The CDR3 DNA reads TGTGCCTGGAGTGTCGGGGATCCCTATGGCTACACCTTC. This gives the protein CAWSVGDPYGYTF. The whole variable domain, remainder taken from reference TRBV30 and TRBJ1-2, is SQTIHQWPATLVQPVGSPLSLECTVEGTSNPNLYWYRQAAGRGLQLLFYSVGIGQISSEVPQNLSASRPQDRQFILSSKKLLLSDSGFYLCAWSVGDPYGYTFGSGTRLTVV.

This chain joins TRBV18 and TRBJ2-5; TRBD2 aligns across 8 bases. The germline V gene has CDR1 KGHSH and CDR2 LQKENI. This CDR3 is built from 14 residues. The V gene end was trimmed by 4 bases and the J gene end by 5 bases; junction bases not matched to a gene: 6. The CDR3 is CASSLGAGGETQYF. Here the CDR3 DNA reads TGTGCCAGCTCACTGGGGGCGGGAGGCGAGACCCAGTACTTC.

V gene TRBV19 combines with J gene TRBJ2-5; TRBD1 is a possible D gene (5 bases). Germline values: CDR1 LNHDA, CDR2 SQIVND (reference sequence). The CDR3 spans 14 residues. V was cut by 5 bases and J by 2 bases, with 12 bases left in between. The CDR3 DNA reads TGTGCCAGTAGTGTGCAGGGTTCGCAAGAGACCCAGTACTTC. Protein sequence: CASSVQGSQETQYF.

V is TRBV28 and J is TRBJ2-7; 8 nucleotides agree with TRBD1. Germline V gene lookup returns CDR1 MDHEN and CDR2 SYDVKM. Trimming took 5 bases from V and 3 from J; bases not matched to a gene: 6. The CDR3 consists of 14 residues. CDR3 sequence (DNA): TGTGCCAGCAGTAGACAGGGGAGTCGCTACGAGCAGTACTTC. Translating gives CASSRQGSRYEQYF. The full variable domain, rest sourced from reference TRBV28 and TRBJ2-7, is DVKVTQSSRYLVKRTGEKVFLECVQDMDHENMFWYRQDPGLGLRLIYFSYDVKMKEKGDIPEGYSVSREKKERFSLILESASTNQTSMYLCASSRQGSRYEQYFGPGTRLTVT.

This rearrangement joins TRBV27 to TRBJ2-7; D remains ambiguous. The CDR3 spans 13 residues. Germline V gene lookup returns CDR1 MNHEY and CDR2 SMNVEV (reference sequence). Trimming cost V 5 bases and J 1 base, with 9 bases left between them. DNA of the CDR3: TGTGCCAGCAGTGTGACCGGGTCCTACGAGCAGTACTTC. Amino acid sequence: CASSVTGSYEQYF.

This clone turned up a few times. Its ends do not fully match the called genes, so a read error is possible. The genes are TRBV7-7 and TRBJ2-5, with 8 bases matching TRBD1. Germline values: CDR1 SSHAT, CDR2 FNYEAQ (reference sequence). The CDR3 is 13 amino acids. CDR3: CASSLDRGGTQYF. CDR3 DNA: TGTGCTAGCAGCTTAGACAGGGGAGGGACCCAGTACTTC.

The V call is TRBV7-2, the J call TRBJ2-7, with D tentatively TRBD2 (5 bases). In germline, CDR1 is SGHTA, CDR2 FQGNSA. The CDR3 loop spans 12 amino acids. The V and J ends lost 3 bases and 6 bases respectively, with 9 bases between them. CDR3 sequence (DNA): TGTGCCAGCAGCTTTTTTGGGAGCGAGCAGTACTTC. Protein sequence: CASSFFGSEQYF.

The V gene is TRBV29-1, the J gene TRBJ2-7, with D perhaps TRBD2 (6 bases). The CDR3 totals 12 residues. The V and J ends lost 6 bases and 3 bases respectively, with 12 bases between them. Germline loops: CDR1 SQVTM, CDR2 ANQGSEA. CDR3 bases: TGCAGCGTGGGGACTCCTCGCTACGAGCAGTACTTC. Protein sequence: CSVGTPRYEQYF.

The chain combines TRBV19 with TRBJ2-7; 9 nucleotides align to TRBD1. The CDR3 length is 18 residues. Germline values: CDR1 LNHDA, CDR2 SQIVND (reference sequence). Unmatched junction bases numbered 11, after V lost 2 bases and J lost 0 bases. CDR3: CASSIKTPTGGRSYEQYF. The CDR3 bases are TGTGCCAGTAGTATAAAGACCCCGACAGGGGGACGCTCCTACGAGCAGTACTTC.

The chain has TRBV28 and TRBJ1-2, with D unresolved. Deletions cut 6 bases from V and 2 bases from J, with 10 bases between. Germline-derived CDR1 and CDR2 are MDHEN and SYDVKM. The CDR3 length is 13 residues. This chain's CDR3 is CASSRDMNYGYTF. In DNA form, the CDR3 reads TGTGCCAGCAGCCGCGACATGAACTATGGCTACACCTTC.

This chain uses TRBV28 with TRBJ1-5; D unclear. Germline V gene data show CDR1 as MDHEN and CDR2 as SYDVKM. V was shortened by 5 bases and J by 4 bases, with 21 bases between the two germline ends. The CDR3 is 17 residues long. The CDR3, as DNA: TGTGCCAGCAGTCCCCCACCGGGAGGGCTCGAAAATCAGCCCCAGCATTTT. This codes for CASSPPPGGLENQPQHF. Full variable domain (outside the CDR3, taken from reference TRBV28 and TRBJ1-5): DVKVTQSSRYLVKRTGEKVFLECVQDMDHENMFWYRQDPGLGLRLIYFSYDVKMKEKGDIPEGYSVSREKKERFSLILESASTNQTSMYLCASSPPPGGLENQPQHFGDGTRLSIL.

This clone turned up a few times. The CDR3 loop is CASSLGGGGRTEAFF. The CDR3 nucleotides read TGCGCCAGCAGCTTGGGAGGGGGCGGTAGGACTGAAGCTTTCTTT. The chain joins TRBV5-1 to TRBJ1-1, with 7 nucleotides matching TRBD1. CDR1 SGHRS and CDR2 YFSETQ come from the germline V gene. The CDR3 contains 15 residues. J gave up 5 bases and V 0 bases, and 7 bases lay outside the gene matches.